The clone carrying this T cell receptor beta chain appeared a few times. Its matching antigen is unknown. Diagnosis relied on clinical symptoms, serum thyroxine and TRAb, thyroid ultrasound and orbital computed tomography. TCR beta CDR3 regions were amplified from RNA transcripts. TCR CDR3 regions were first amplified by RT-PCR with HTBI primers. TCRdb re-called the multiplex PCR reads with MiXCR, one entry per CDR3 protein. The repertoire holds about 160,000 distinct CDR3 sequences, with over 7.5% as singletons. The data belong to a study of T cells in Graves' hyperthyroidism and ophthalmopathy. Germline values: CDR1 DFQATT, CDR2 SNEGSKA (reference sequence). V was shortened by 0 bases and J by 14 bases, with 14 bases between the two germline ends. This CDR3 is 12 amino acids long. Overall study results and limits: From stable hyperthyroidism, ophthalmopathy was separated by a 13 V-J model.

This sequence originates from a woman younger than 30 with Graves' hyperthyroidism that later progressed to Graves' ophthalmopathy. J is TRBJ1-5 and V is TRBV20-1; TRBD1 is a possible D gene (5 bases). Sample: blood. CDR3 nucleotide sequence: TGCAGTGCTAGAGAACCCATGGGGGTAGAGCATTTT. Its translation is CSAREPMGVEHF.